This TCR beta chain derives from a study of graft-versus-host responses after intestinal transplantation. The overall study: Multivisceral, liver-intestinal, or isolated intestinal transplants were given to recipients.

Study-wide results and limits: Early after transplant, HvG declines were associated with peak levels of circulating GvH clones. Among recipient marrow samples, GvH clones were found; some appeared first in ileum or blood.

Comment on this clone: The target antigen is unknown.

TCRdb's copy holds only in-frame clones and misses some; the assay was immunoSEQ multiplex PCR. The sample has just under 100,000 clones, 75% to 95% seen once. The TCR sequence derives from a human patient who received an intestinal transplant, so some T cells may come from the graft donor. This specimen was PBMCs, taken about 450 days after intestinal transplant.

For the CDR3, the DNA is TGTGCCAGCAGTGAAGGCTTGGACTATGGCTACACCTTC. It specifies CASSEGLDYGYTF. The chain uses TRBV6-1 and TRBJ1-2; D is undetermined. Germline-derived CDR1 and CDR2 are MNHNS and SASEGT. This CDR3 contains 13 residues. V lost 1 base to trimming and J lost 3 bases, with 6 bases between them.